A single sample is the source of the 27 T cell receptor beta chains below, sequenced in a study of CDR3 diversity in severe acne. TCRdb called the PCR reads again in MiXCR, with one record for every CDR3 protein. The sample has more than 70,000 distinct CDR3 sequences, 45% to 55% seen once. Specimen: blood. These receptors came from a male donor in good health, serving as a control.

CDR3 nucleotides: TGTGCCAGCTCAGTCGCCCAAGAGACCCAGTACTTC. Residues: CASSVAQETQYF. The chain links TRBV18 to TRBJ2-5; no reliable D call. The CDR3 runs 12 residues. V lost 5 bases, J lost 1 base, and 5 bases lay in between. CDR1 and CDR2 from the germline V gene are KGHSH and LQKENI.

Concerning this clonotype: The CDR3 does not close with the conserved phenylalanine or tryptophan, likely indicating a read error. The chain carries TRBV29-1 and TRBJ1-5, with TRBD1 matching 8 bases. This CDR3 contains 14 residues. Per the germline V gene, CDR1 is SQVTM and CDR2 is ANQGSEA. V shed 2 bases, J shed 2 bases, and the junction held 2 bases outside the gene matches. The CDR3 DNA reads TGCAGCGTTGAATCGGGACAGGGCAATCAGCCCCAGCATTCT. Its translation is CSVESGQGNQPQHS.

This clonotype qualifies as medium-sized. The chain employs TRBV5-1 and TRBJ1-6; 8 nucleotides align to TRBD1. Per the germline V gene, CDR1 is SGHRS and CDR2 is YFSETQ. This CDR3 has 15 amino acids. The ends lost 0 bases at V and 7 bases at J; junction bases unmatched: 3. The DNA of the CDR3 is TGCGCCAGCAGCTTGGACAGGGGGGGGAATTCACCCCTCCACTTT. Protein sequence: CASSLDRGGNSPLHF.

The chain uses TRBV20-1 and TRBJ2-1; D could derive from TRBD1 or TRBD2 (6 bases each). The CDR3 consists of 14 residues. Germline V gene sequence: CDR1 DFQATT, CDR2 SNEGSKA (reference sequence). Trimming removed 6 bases from V and 3 bases from J, with 15 bases in between. The CDR3 spells CSAEAAGHYNEQFF. CDR3 nucleotides: TGCAGTGCCGAAGCGGCGGGACACTACAATGAGCAGTTCTTC.

This clonotype was counted at least ten times. This chain joins TRBV6-1 and TRBJ1-5, with D perhaps matching TRBD1 (6 bases). The V and J ends lost 6 bases and 1 base respectively, with 13 bases between them. Germline V gives CDR1 MNHNS, CDR2 SASEGT. This CDR3 contains 15 residues. The chain's CDR3 is CASSHLGGSNQPQHF. CDR3 sequence (DNA): TGTGCCAGCAGCCATCTGGGGGGCAGCAATCAGCCCCAGCATTTT.

This clonotype was counted only a few times. The V and J genes are TRBV9 and TRBJ2-2; weak D call: TRBD1 (5 bases). CDR3 length: 16 amino acids. Germline V gives CDR1 SGDLS, CDR2 YYNGEE. Deletions cut 0 bases from V and 0 bases from J, with 9 bases between. In DNA, the CDR3 is TGTGCCAGCAGCGTAGAAGGGGCTACGAACACCGGGGAGCTGTTTTTT. Protein sequence: CASSVEGATNTGELFF.

The CDR3 nucleotides read TGCAGTGCTAGAGATGGGGAAGGGACAGGGGTTGCGGGAGGGTACGAGACCCAGTACTTC. Residues: CSARDGEGTGVAGGYETQYF. The rearrangement links TRBV20-1 to TRBJ2-5; perhaps TRBD1 as D (10 bases). Germline V CDR1 and CDR2: DFQATT, SNEGSKA (reference sequence). The CDR3 runs 20 residues. Trimming took off 0 bases at V and 5 bases at J, with 31 bases between the two ends.

This clonotype has ten or more counts. The chain employs TRBV11-2 and TRBJ1-1; D gene unclear. This CDR3 has 13 residues. CDR1 and CDR2 from the germline V gene are SGHAT and FQNNGV. Between the trimmed V and J ends, which lost 2 bases and 0 bases, there was a span of 4 bases. In DNA, the CDR3 is TGTGCCAGCAGCTTATATTTGAACACTGAAGCTTTCTTT. It codes for CASSLYLNTEAFF.

The V call is TRBV2, the J call TRBJ1-5, with D uncertain. This CDR3 is built from 16 residues. Germline CDR1 SNHLY, CDR2 FYNNEI. The ends were cut back, 3 bases at V and 4 bases at J, with 16 bases in the middle. The CDR3 region has the DNA TGTGCCAGCAGTGATATCCCCAGGACCTTAAATCAGCCCCAGCATTTT. Amino acids: CASSDIPRTLNQPQHF. The full variable domain, completed using reference TRBV2 and TRBJ1-5, is EPEVTQTPSHQVTQMGQEVILRCVPISNHLYFYWYRQILGQKVEFLVSFYNNEISEKSEIFDDQFSVERPDGSNFTLKIRSTKLEDSAMYFCASSDIPRTLNQPQHFGDGTRLSIL.

As regards this clonotype: The DNA is omitted, as the CDR3 cannot be located on it reliably, and the CDR3 follows TCRdb's listing. The chain employs TRBV6-1 and TRBJ1-3; the listed D gene, TRBD1, was not tested against the DNA. The CDR3 has 19 residues if both end residues are counted. Looked up from germline, CDR1 is MNHNS and CDR2 is SASEGT. CDR3 loop: CASSEALQEIFFGQGTIYF.

Of note for this clonotype: A much larger clone sits a single nucleotide away, making a read error possible. The gene calls are TRBV25-1 and TRBJ1-1; D is uncertain. CDR3 length: 16 amino acids. CDR1 and CDR2 (germline): MGHDK, SYGVNS. The CDR3: CASSFVRETMNAEAFF. The CDR3 nucleotides read TGTGCCAGCAGTTTTGTAAGGGAAACCATGAACGCTGAAGCTTTCTTT. Drawing the rest from reference TRBV25-1 and TRBJ1-1, the complete variable domain is EADIYQTPRYLVIGTGKKITLECSQTMGHDKMYWYQQDPGMELHLIHYSYGVNSTEKGDLSSESTVSRIRTEHFPLTLESARPSHTSQYLCASSFVRETMNAEAFFGQGTRLTVV.

This clonotype was counted many times. The chain employs TRBV7-6 and TRBJ2-7, with D possibly being TRBD1 (5 bases). Trimming left V 5 bases short and J 4 bases short, with 12 bases between. The CDR3 has 13 residues. Germline CDR1 SGHVS, CDR2 FNYEAQ. CDR3 sequence: CASSPEDNYEQYF. CDR3 DNA sequence: TGTGCCAGCAGCCCCGAGGACAATTACGAGCAGTACTTC.

The chain couples TRBV20-1 to TRBJ1-6; D is possibly TRBD1 (6 bases). There are 16 residues in the CDR3. Per the germline V gene, CDR1 is DFQATT and CDR2 is SNEGSKA (reference sequence). For the CDR3, the DNA is TGCACCAACAGGGACAAGGTAGCGAGGAATAATTCACCCCTCCACTTT. Translation gives CTNRDKVARNNSPLHF.

V is TRBV2 and J is TRBJ1-4; TRBD1 matches at 7 bases. CDR1 and CDR2 (germline): SNHLY, FYNNEI. V gave up 5 bases and J gave up 7 bases; unmatched junction bases: 10. CDR3 length equals 15 residues. The chain's CDR3 is CASSPTGQSAEKLFF. The CDR3 DNA is TGTGCCAGCAGTCCCACGGGACAGTCGGCTGAAAAACTGTTTTTT.

The chain joins TRBV2 to TRBJ2-5; 12 bases fit TRBD2. Germline V gives CDR1 SNHLY, CDR2 FYNNEI. The CDR3 is made up of 14 amino acids. V was clipped by 4 bases and J by 5 bases; unmatched bases: 2. The CDR3 here is CASSATSGRETQYF. As DNA, the CDR3 is TGTGCCAGCAGTGCCACTAGCGGGAGGGAGACCCAGTACTTC.

The chain couples TRBV2 to TRBJ2-7, with D perhaps matching TRBD1 (7 bases). Deletions cut 8 bases from V and 6 bases from J, with 17 bases between. Germline V gene sequence: CDR1 SNHLY, CDR2 FYNNEI. CDR3 length: 13 residues. CDR3 protein: CASGLQGGGEQYF. As DNA, the CDR3 is TGTGCCAGCGGCCTCCAGGGGGGAGGCGAGCAGTACTTC.

This clonotype was counted ten times or more. This chain connects TRBV25-1 to TRBJ1-1; D is perhaps TRBD1 (5 bases). The V gene lost 6 bases and the J gene lost 8 bases, with 16 bases spanning the gap. Germline CDR1 is MGHDK and CDR2 is SYGVNS. The CDR3 is made up of 13 amino acids. The CDR3: CASRGNRPVEAFF. CDR3 nucleotide sequence: TGTGCCAGCAGGGGGAACAGGCCAGTGGAAGCTTTCTTT.

This clonotype has at least ten counts. The chain joins TRBV5-5 to TRBJ2-4; the match to TRBD2 covers 9 bases. The CDR3 runs to 14 residues. Germline V lookup: CDR1 SGHKS, CDR2 YYEKEE (reference sequence). V dropped 0 bases and J dropped 8; count of bases not matched to a gene: 3. CDR3 DNA sequence: TGTGCCAGCAGCTTGGGAGCGGGAGGTGACATTCAGTACTTC. It codes for CASSLGAGGDIQYF.

This sequence joins TRBV2 and TRBJ2-1; D is unresolved. This CDR3 region has 13 residues. Trimming left V 4 bases short and J 7 bases short, with 11 bases between. Germline V lookup: CDR1 SNHLY, CDR2 FYNNEI. The CDR3 DNA reads as TGTGCCAGCAGTGGATTACAGTCAAATGAGCAGTTCTTC. Translation: CASSGLQSNEQFF.

The chain uses TRBV2 and TRBJ2-5, with D unclear. This CDR3 contains 11 residues. The V and J ends lost 4 bases and 4 bases respectively, with 4 bases between them. Germline assignment: CDR1 SNHLY and CDR2 FYNNEI. CDR3: CASSVGETQYF. Written as DNA, the CDR3 is TGTGCCAGCAGTGTAGGAGAGACCCAGTACTTC.

The chain is built from TRBV25-1 and TRBJ1-2, with a possible D match to TRBD1 (5 bases). The V end lost 5 bases, the J end lost 3 bases, and 13 bases lay between the germline ends. CDR1 MGHDK and CDR2 SYGVNS come from the germline V gene. This CDR3 spans 14 amino acids. The CDR3 nucleotides are TGTGCCAGCAGTCGAGGGGACGGATACTATGGCTACACCTTC. This encodes CASSRGDGYYGYTF.

A few counts support this clonotype. The chain has TRBV11-2 and TRBJ2-7; D perhaps matches TRBD1 (5 bases). Germline V gives CDR1 SGHAT, CDR2 FQNNGV. V lost 4 bases, J lost 5 bases, and 12 bases lay in between. The CDR3 has 13 amino acids. CDR3 residues: CASSSPGNHEQYF. CDR3 nucleotides: TGTGCCAGCAGCTCACCAGGGAACCACGAGCAGTACTTC.

This clonotype qualifies as medium-sized. V gene TRBV12-3 or TRBV12-4 combines with J gene TRBJ2-1; 7 bases align to TRBD2. This CDR3 has 13 amino acids. V lost 8 bases and J lost 6; bases outside the gene matches: 7. The CDR3 DNA follows: TGTGCCAGCCAGGCAACGGGGGGCAATGAGCAGTTCTTC. Translated: CASQATGGNEQFF.

This clonotype was found many times. The chain employs TRBV6-2 or TRBV6-3 and TRBJ1-6; no clear D gene. The CDR3 is 16 amino acids. V lost 2 bases, J lost 6 bases, and 14 bases lay in between. The V gene's germline CDR1 is MNHEY and CDR2 SVGEGT. The DNA for the CDR3 is TGTGCCAGCAGTTACGGCGGGGAAGTTGGTAATTCACCCCTCCACTTT. This encodes CASSYGGEVGNSPLHF.

The rearrangement uses TRBV5-1 and TRBJ2-7; 14 positions agree with TRBD2. The trim removed 3 bases at V and 4 bases at J, leaving 6 bases unmatched. CDR3 size: 16 residues. CDR1 and CDR2 (germline): SGHRS, YFSETQ. In nucleotides, the CDR3 is TGCGCCAGCAGCTCTACACGACTAGCGGGGGGGTACGAGCAGTACTTC. Encoded protein: CASSSTRLAGGYEQYF.

At least ten counts were recorded for this clonotype. The gene calls are TRBV5-6 and TRBJ2-1, with D perhaps matching TRBD1 (6 bases). From germline, CDR1 is SGHDT and CDR2 YYEEEE. The germline V and J ends were trimmed by 4 bases and 6 bases, with 29 bases remaining between them. This CDR3 spans 19 amino acids. As DNA, the CDR3 is TGTGCCAGCAGCCCCTTGGGGATACAGGGAGAAGGGGCTCGCAATGAGCAGTTCTTC. Encoded protein: CASSPLGIQGEGARNEQFF.

This clonotype was recorded at least ten times. The chain links TRBV12-3 or TRBV12-4 to TRBJ1-1; 10 bases agree with TRBD1. This CDR3 is 13 amino acids long. Trimming cost V 6 bases and J 4 bases; bases outside gene matches: 2. CDR3 sequence reads: CASRGQGGTEAFF. The CDR3 nucleotides are TGTGCCAGCAGAGGACAGGGGGGCACTGAAGCTTTCTTT.